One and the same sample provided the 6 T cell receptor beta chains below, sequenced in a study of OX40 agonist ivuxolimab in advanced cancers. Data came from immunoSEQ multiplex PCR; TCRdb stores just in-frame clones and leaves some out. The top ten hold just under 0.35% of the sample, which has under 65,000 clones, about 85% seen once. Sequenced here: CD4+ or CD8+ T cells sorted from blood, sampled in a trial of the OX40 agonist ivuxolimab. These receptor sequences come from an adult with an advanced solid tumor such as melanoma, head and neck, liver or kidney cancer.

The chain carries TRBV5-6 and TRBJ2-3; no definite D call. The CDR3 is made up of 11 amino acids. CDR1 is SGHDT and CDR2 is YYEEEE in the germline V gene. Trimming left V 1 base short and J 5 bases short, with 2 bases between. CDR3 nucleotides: TGTGCCAGCAGCTTGATAGATACGCAGTATTTT. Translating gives CASSLIDTQYF.

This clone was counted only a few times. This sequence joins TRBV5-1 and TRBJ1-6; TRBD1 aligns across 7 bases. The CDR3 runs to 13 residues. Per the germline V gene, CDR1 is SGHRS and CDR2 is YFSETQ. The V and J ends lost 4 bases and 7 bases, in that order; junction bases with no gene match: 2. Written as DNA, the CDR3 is TGCGCCAGCAGCCCACAGGGGAATTCACCCCTCCACTTT. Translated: CASSPQGNSPLHF.

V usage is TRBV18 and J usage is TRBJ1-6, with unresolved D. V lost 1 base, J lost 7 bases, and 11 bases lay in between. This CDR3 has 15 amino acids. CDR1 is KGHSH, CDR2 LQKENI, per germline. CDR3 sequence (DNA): TGTGCCAGCTCACCACAGCAGGACCTCAATTCACCCCTCCACTTT. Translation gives CASSPQQDLNSPLHF.

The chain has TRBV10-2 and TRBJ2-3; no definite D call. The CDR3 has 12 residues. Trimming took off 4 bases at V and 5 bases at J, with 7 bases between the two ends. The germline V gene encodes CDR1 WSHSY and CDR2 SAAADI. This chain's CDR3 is CASSVGVDTQYF. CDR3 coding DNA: TGCGCCAGCAGTGTGGGCGTAGATACGCAGTATTTT.

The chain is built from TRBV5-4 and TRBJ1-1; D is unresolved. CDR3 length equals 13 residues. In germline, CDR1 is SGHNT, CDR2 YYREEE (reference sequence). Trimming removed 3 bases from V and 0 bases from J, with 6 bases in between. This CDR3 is CASSSTLNTEAFF. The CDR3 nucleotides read TGTGCCAGCAGCTCCACATTGAACACTGAAGCTTTCTTT.

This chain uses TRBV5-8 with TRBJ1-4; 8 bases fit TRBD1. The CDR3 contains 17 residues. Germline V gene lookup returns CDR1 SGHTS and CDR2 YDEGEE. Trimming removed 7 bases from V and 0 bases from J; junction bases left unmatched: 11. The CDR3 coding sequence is TGTGCCAGCGACTCGACAGGGGCCTCAGCAACTAATGAAAAACTGTTTTTT. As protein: CASDSTGASATNEKLFF.